A single T cell receptor beta chain is shown here with its context. These data belong to a study of blood T cell repertoires in COVID-19. Germline V gives CDR1 LGHDT, CDR2 YNNKEL (reference sequence). The CDR3 is made up of 16 amino acids. The V gene end was trimmed by 6 bases and the J gene end by 1 base; junction bases not matched to a gene: 8. Produced via immunoSEQ multiplex PCR; TCRdb's table is partial and in-frame only. The sample records 200,000 to 250,000 clones, around 81% being singletons. This clonotype originated in a woman aged 50 to 65 with acute COVID-19. Material: PBMCs or T cells enriched from blood (not recorded which). The J gene is TRBJ2-2, the V gene TRBV3-1 (or the pseudogene TRBV3-2), with 7 bases matching TRBD2. In DNA, the CDR3 is TGTGCCAGCAGACCCAGACTAGCCTTGAACACCGGGGAGCTGTTTTTT. It translates to CASRPRLALNTGELFF.